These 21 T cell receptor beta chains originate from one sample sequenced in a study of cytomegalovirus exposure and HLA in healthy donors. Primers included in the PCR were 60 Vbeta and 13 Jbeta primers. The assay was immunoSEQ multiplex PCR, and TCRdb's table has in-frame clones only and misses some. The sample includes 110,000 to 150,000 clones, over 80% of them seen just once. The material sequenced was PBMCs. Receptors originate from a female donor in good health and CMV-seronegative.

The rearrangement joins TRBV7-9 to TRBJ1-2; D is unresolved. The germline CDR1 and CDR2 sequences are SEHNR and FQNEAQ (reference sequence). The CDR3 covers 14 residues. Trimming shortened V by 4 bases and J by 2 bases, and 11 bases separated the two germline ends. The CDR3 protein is CASSSARGNYGYTF. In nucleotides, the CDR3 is TGTGCCAGCAGCTCCGCTCGGGGAAACTATGGCTACACCTTC.

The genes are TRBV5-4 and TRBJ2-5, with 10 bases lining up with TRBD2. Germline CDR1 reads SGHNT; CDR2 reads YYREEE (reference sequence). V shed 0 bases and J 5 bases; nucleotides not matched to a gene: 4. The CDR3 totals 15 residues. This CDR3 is CASSLGLAGVETQYF. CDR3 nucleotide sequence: TGTGCCAGCAGCTTGGGGCTAGCGGGAGTTGAGACCCAGTACTTC.

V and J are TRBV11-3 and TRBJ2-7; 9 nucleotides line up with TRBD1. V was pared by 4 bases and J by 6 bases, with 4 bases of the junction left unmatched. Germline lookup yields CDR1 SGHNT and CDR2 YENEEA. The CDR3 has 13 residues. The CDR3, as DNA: TGTGCCAGCAGCTCCGGGACAGGGCCCGAGCAGTACTTC. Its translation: CASSSGTGPEQYF. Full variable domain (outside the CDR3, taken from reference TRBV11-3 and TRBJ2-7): EAGVVQSPRYKIIEKKQPVAFWCNPISGHNTLYWYLQNLGQGPELLIRYENEEAVDDSQLPKDRFSAERLKGVDSTLKIQPAELGDSAVYLCASSSGTGPEQYFGPGTRLTVT.

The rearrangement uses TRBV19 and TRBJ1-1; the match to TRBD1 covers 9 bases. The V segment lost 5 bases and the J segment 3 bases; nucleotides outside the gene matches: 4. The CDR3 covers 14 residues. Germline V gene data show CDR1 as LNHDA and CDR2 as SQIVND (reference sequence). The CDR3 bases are TGTGCCAGTAGTGTACAGGGGGCGCACACTGAAGCTTTCTTT. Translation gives CASSVQGAHTEAFF.

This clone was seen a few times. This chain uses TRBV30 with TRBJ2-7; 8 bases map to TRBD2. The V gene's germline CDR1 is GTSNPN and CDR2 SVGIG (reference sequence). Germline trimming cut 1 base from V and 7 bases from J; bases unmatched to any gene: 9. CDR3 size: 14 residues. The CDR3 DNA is TGTGCCTGGAGTGGAAGCGGGAGATCCCTTGAGCAGTACTTC. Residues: CAWSGSGRSLEQYF.

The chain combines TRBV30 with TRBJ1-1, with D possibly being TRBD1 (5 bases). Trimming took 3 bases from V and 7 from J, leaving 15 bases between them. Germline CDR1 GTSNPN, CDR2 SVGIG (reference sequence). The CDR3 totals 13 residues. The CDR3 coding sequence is TGTGCCTGGAGAGGGATTGGCAGGGTTGAAGCTTTCTTT. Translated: CAWRGIGRVEAFF.

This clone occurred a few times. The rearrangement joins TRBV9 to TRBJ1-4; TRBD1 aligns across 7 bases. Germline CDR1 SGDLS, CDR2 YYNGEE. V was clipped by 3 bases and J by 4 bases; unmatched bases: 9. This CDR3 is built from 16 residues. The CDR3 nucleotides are TGTGCCAGCAGCGGCTCCGGGACAGCACTTAATGAAAAACTGTTTTTT. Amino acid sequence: CASSGSGTALNEKLFF.

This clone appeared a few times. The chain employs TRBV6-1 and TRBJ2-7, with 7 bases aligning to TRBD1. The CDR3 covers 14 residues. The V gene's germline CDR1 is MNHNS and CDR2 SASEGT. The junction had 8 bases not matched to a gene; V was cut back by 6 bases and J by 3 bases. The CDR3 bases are TGTGCCAGCAGCCGGGACAGAGCCTTCTACGAGCAGTACTTC. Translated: CASSRDRAFYEQYF.

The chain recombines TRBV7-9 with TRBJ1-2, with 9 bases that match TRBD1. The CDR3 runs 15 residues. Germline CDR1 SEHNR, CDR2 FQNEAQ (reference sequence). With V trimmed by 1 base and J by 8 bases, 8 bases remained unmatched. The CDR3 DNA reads TGTGCCAGCAGCTTAGTGGGACAGGGAGAACAAGGCTACACCTTC. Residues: CASSLVGQGEQGYTF.

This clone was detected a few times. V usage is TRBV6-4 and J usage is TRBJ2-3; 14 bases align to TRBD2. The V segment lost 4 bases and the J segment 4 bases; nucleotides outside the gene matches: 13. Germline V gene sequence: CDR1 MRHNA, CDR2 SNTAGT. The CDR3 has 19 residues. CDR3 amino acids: CASSALVGTSGRVADTQYF. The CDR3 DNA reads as TGTGCCAGCAGTGCCCTCGTCGGGACTAGCGGGAGAGTGGCAGATACGCAGTATTTT.

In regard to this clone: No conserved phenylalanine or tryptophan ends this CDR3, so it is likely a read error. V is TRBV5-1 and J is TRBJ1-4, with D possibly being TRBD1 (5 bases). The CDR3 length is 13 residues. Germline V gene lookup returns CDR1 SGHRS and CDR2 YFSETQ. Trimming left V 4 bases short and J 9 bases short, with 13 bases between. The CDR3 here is CASSLHRQKKLFV. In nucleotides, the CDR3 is TGCGCCAGCAGCCTCCACCGACAGAAAAAACTGTTTGTT.

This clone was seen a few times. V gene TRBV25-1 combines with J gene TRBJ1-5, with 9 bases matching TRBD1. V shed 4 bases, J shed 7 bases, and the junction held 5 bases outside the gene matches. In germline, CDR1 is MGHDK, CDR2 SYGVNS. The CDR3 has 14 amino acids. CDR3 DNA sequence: TGTGCCAGCAGTGCCGGACAGGGGATGCAGCCCCAGCATTTT. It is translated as CASSAGQGMQPQHF.

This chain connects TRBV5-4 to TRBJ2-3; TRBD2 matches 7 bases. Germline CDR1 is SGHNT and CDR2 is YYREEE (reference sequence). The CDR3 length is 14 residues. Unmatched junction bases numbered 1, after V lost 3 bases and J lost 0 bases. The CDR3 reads CASSSSGSTDTQYF. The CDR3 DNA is TGTGCCAGCAGCTCTAGCGGTAGCACAGATACGCAGTATTTT.

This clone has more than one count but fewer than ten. The chain's CDR3 is CASSFLTLTANGGSGNTIYF. In DNA, the CDR3 is TGTGCCAGCAGTTTCCTGACACTCACCGCGAATGGGGGGTCTGGAAACACCATATATTTT. The V and J genes are TRBV28 and TRBJ1-3; TRBD1 is a possible D gene (5 bases). Germline loops: CDR1 MDHEN, CDR2 SYDVKM. There are 20 residues in the CDR3. Deletions cut 3 bases from V and 1 base from J, with 25 bases between. Looking up the rest from reference TRBV28 and TRBJ1-3 gives the full variable domain: DVKVTQSSRYLVKRTGEKVFLECVQDMDHENMFWYRQDPGLGLRLIYFSYDVKMKEKGDIPEGYSVSREKKERFSLILESASTNQTSMYLCASSFLTLTANGGSGNTIYFGEGSWLTVV.

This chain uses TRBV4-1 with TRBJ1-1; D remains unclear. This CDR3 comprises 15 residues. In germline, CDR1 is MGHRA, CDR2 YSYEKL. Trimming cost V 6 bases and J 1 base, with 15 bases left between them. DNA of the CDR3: TGCGCCAGCAGACTTGATTCGGGGTCGAACACTGAAGCTTTCTTT. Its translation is CASRLDSGSNTEAFF.

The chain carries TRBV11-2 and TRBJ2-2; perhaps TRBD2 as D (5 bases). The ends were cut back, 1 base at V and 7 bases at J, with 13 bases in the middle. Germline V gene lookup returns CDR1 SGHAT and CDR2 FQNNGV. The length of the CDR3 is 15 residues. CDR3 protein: CASSLGRASGGELFF. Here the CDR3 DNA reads TGTGCCAGCAGCTTAGGGCGGGCCTCGGGCGGGGAGCTGTTTTTT.

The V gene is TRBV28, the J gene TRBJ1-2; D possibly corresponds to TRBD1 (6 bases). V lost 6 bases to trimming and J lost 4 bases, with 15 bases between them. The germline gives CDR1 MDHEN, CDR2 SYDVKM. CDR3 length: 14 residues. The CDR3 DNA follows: TGTGCCAGCAGATCAAAGGGGGAGTTCTATGGCTACACCTTC. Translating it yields CASRSKGEFYGYTF.

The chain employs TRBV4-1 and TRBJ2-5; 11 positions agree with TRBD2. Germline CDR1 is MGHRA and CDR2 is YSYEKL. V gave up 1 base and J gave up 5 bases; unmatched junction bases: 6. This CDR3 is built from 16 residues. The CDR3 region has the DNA TGCGCCAGCAGCCAAGGTGGGACTAGCGGTCTGGAGACCCAGTACTTC. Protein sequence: CASSQGGTSGLETQYF.

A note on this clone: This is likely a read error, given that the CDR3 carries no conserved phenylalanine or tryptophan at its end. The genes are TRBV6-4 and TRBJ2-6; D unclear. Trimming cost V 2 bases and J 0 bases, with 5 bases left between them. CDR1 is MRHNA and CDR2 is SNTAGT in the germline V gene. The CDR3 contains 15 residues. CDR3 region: CASSDMHSGANVLTV. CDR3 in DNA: TGTGCCAGCAGTGACATGCACTCTGGGGCCAACGTCCTGACTGTC.

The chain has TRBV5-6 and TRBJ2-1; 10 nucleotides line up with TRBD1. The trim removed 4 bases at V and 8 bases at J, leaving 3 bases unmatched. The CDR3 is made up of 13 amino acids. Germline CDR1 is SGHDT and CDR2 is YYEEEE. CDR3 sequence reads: CASSTGTGDEQFF. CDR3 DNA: TGTGCCAGCAGCACCGGGACAGGGGATGAGCAGTTCTTC.

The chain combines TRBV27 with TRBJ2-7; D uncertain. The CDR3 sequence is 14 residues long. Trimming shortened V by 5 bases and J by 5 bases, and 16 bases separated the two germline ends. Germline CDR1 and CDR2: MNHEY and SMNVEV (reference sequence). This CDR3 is CASSLTFPVHEQYF. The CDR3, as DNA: TGTGCCAGCAGTCTTACCTTCCCAGTCCACGAGCAGTACTTC.